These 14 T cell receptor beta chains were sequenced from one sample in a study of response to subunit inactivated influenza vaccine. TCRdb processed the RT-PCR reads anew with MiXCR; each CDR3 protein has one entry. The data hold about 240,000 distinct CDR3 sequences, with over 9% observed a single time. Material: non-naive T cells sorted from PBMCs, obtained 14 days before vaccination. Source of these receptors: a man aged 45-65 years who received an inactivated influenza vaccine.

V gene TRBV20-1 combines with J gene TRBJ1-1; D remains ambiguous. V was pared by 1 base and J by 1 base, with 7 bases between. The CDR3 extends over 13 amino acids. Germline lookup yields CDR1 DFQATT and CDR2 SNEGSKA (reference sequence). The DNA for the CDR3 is TGCAGTGCTAGAGTTTGGGAGAACACTGAAGCTTTCTTT. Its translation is CSARVWENTEAFF.

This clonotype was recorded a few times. CDR3 residues: CASSLRGTDSPLHF. The CDR3, as DNA: TGTGCCAGCAGCTTACGGGGTACGGATTCACCCCTCCACTTT. The V and J genes are TRBV5-6 and TRBJ1-6; no definite D call. CDR3 length: 14 amino acids. V shed 2 bases and J shed 8 bases, with 11 bases lying between them. Germline loops: CDR1 SGHDT, CDR2 YYEEEE.

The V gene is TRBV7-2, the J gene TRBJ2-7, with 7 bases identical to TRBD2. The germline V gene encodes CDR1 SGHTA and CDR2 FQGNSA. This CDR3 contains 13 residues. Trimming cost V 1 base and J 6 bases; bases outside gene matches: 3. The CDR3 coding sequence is TGTGCCAGCAGCTTAGGCGGGAGCCTCGAGCAGTACTTC. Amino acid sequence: CASSLGGSLEQYF.

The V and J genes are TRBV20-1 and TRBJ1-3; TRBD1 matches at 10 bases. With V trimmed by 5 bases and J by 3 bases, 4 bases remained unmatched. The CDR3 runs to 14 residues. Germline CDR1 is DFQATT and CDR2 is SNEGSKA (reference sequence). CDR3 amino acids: CSARRDRGGNTIYF. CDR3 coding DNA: TGCAGTGCTCGCCGGGACAGGGGTGGAAACACCATATATTTT.

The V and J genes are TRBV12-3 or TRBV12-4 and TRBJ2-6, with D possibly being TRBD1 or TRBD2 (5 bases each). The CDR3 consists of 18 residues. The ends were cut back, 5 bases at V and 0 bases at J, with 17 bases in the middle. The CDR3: CASSPGTVYNSGANVLTF. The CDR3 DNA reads TGTGCCAGCAGTCCCGGGACGGTTTATAACTCTGGGGCCAACGTCCTGACTTTC.

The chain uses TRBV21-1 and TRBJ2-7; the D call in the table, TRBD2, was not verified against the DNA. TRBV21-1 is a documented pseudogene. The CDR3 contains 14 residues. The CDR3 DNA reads TGTGCCAGCAGCCCGCGGACTACTCCGGACGAGCAGTACTTC. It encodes CASSPRTTPDEQYF.

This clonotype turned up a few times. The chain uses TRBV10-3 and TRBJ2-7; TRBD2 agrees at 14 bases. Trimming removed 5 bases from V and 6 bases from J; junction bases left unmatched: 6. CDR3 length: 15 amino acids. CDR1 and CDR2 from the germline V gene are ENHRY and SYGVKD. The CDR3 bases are TGTGCCATCAGTCGACTAGCGGGGGGGCAGGCCGAGCAGTACTTC. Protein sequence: CAISRLAGGQAEQYF.

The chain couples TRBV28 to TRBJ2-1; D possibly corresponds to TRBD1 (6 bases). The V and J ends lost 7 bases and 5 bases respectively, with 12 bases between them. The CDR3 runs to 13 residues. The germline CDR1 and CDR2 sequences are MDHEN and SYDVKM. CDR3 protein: CASTLGQNNEQFF. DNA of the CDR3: TGTGCCAGCACCCTAGGACAGAACAATGAGCAGTTCTTC.

CDR3 amino acids: CASSLPGGRGYTF. Written as DNA, the CDR3 is TGTGCCAGCAGTCTCCCGGGTGGGCGAGGCTACACCTTC. V gene TRBV27 combines with J gene TRBJ1-2, with D unclear. CDR3 length equals 13 residues. V shed 5 bases and J shed 8 bases, with 15 bases lying between them. Germline V gene data show CDR1 as MNHEY and CDR2 as SMNVEV (reference sequence).

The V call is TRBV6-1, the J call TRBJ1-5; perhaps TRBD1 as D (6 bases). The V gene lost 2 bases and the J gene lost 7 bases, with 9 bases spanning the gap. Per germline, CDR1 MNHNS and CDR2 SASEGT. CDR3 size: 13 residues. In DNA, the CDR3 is TGTGCCAGCAGTGAACAGGGGAGGCAGCCCCAGCATTTT. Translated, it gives CASSEQGRQPQHF.

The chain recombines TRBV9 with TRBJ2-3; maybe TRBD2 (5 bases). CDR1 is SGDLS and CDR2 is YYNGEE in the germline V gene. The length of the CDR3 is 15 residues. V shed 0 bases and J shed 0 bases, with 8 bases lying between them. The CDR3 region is CASSVGGLSTDTQYF. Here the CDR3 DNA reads TGTGCCAGCAGCGTAGGCGGGCTGAGCACAGATACGCAGTATTTT.

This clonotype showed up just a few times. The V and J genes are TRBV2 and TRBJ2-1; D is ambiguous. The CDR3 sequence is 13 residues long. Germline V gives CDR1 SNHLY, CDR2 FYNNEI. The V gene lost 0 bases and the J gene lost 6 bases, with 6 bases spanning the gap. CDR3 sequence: CASSEAPVNEQFF. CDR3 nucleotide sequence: TGTGCCAGCAGTGAAGCCCCAGTCAATGAGCAGTTCTTC.

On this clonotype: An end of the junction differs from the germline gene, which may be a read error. The CDR3 sequence is CASSLGHLYEQYF. CDR3 bases: TGTGCCAGCAGTTTGGGACATCTCTACGAGCAGTACTTC. The chain joins TRBV5-6 to TRBJ2-7; possible D gene TRBD1, 6 bases. The CDR3 is 13 amino acids. CDR1 is SGHDT, CDR2 YYEEEE, per germline.

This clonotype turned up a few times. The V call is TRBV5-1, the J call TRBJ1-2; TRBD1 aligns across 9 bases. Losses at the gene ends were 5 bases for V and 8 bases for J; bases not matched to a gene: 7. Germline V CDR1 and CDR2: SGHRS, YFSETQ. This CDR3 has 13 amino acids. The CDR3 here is CASRYGTGLGYTF. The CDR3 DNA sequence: TGCGCCAGCAGATATGGGACAGGGCTCGGCTACACCTTC. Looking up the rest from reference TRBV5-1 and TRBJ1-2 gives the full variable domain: KAGVTQTPRYLIKTRGQQVTLSCSPISGHRSVSWYQQTPGQGLQFLFEYFSETQRNKGNFPGRFSGRQFSNSRSEMNVSTLELGDSALYLCASRYGTGLGYTFGSGTRLTVV.